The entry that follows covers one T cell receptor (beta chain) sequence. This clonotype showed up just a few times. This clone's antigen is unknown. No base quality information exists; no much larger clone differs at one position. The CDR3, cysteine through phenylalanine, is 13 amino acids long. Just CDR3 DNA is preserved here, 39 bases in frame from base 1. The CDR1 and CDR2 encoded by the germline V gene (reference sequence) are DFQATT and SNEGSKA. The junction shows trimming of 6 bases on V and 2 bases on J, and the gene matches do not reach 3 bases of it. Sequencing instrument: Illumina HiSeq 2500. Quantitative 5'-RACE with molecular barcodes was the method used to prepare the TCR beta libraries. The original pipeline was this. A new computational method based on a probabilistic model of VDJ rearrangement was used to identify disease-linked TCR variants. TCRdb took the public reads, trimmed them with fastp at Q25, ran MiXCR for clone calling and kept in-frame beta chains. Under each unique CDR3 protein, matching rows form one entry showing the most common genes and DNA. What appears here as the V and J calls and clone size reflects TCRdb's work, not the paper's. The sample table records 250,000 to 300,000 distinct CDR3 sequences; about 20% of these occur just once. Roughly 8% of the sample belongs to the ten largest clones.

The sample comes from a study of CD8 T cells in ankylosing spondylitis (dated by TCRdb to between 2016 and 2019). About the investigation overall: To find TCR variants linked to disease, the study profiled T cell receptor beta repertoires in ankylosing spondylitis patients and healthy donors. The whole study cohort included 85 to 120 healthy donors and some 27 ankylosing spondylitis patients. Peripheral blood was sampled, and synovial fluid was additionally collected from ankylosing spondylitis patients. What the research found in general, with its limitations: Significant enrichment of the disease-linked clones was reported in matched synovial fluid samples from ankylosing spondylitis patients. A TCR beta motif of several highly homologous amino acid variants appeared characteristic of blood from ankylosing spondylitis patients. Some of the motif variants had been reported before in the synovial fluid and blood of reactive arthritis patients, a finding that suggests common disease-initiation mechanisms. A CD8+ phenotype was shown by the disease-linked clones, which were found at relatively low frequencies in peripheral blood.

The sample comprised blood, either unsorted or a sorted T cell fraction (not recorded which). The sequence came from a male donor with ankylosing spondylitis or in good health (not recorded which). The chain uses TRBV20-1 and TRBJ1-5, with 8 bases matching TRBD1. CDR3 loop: CSATGVGNQPQHF. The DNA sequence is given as TGCAGTGCGACAGGGGTGGGCAATCAGCCCCAGCATTTT.